This TCR beta chain was documented in a study of T-cell memory formation after mild COVID-19. Study details: The study found TCR clusters largely donor specific.

J lost 7 bases, V lost 5 bases, and 5 bases had no gene match. The germline CDR1 and CDR2 sequences are SGHKS and YYEKEE (reference sequence). CDR3 size: 12 residues. Notes on the study in general: CD4+ contracting clones lay mainly in CM and EM, CD8+ ones in EMRA. Some clones that responded turned up in pre-infection memory, which suggests that cross-reactive memory joined in.

Concerning this clonotype itself: The antigen is unknown.

TCRdb called the 5' RACE reads again in MiXCR, with one record for every CDR3 protein. The data show approximately 440,000 distinct CDR3 sequences, around 20% seen once. The chain uses TRBV5-5 and TRBJ1-2; 7 bases match TRBD1. Input material: PBMCs or a T cell subset sorted from them (not recorded which). This TCR came from an adult woman who had mild COVID-19 (a few samples of this study predate the infection). Cell type and time point are not known. The CDR3, as DNA: TGTGCCAGCAGTTCTCACAGGGGTGGCTACACCTTC. This encodes CASSSHRGGYTF.